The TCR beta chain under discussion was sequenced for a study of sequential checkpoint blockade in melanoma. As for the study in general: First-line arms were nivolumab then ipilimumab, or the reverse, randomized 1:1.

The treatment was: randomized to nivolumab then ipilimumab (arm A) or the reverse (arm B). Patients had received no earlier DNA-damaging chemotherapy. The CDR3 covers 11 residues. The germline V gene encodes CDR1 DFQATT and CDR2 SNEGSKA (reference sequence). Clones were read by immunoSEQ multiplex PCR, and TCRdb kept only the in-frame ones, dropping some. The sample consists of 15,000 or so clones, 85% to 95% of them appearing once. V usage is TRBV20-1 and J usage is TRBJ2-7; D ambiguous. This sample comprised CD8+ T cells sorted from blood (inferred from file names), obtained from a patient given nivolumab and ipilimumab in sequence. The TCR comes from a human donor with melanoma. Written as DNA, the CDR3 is TGCAGCGTGGTTTTGGCAGGCGAGCAGTACGTC. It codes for CSVVLAGEQYV.